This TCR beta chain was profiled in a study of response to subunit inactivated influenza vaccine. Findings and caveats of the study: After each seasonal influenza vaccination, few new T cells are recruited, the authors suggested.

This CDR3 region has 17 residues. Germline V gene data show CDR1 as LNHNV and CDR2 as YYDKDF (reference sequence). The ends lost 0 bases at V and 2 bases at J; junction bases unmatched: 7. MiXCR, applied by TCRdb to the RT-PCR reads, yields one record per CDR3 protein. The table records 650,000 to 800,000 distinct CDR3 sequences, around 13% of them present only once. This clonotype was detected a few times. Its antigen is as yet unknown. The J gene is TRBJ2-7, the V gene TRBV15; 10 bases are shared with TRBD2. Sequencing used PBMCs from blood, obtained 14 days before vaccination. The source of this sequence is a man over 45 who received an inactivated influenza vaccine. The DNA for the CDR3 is TGTGCCACCAGCAGAGATCGTCCTAGCGGGAGTACCTACGAGCAGTACTTC. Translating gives CATSRDRPSGSTYEQYF.